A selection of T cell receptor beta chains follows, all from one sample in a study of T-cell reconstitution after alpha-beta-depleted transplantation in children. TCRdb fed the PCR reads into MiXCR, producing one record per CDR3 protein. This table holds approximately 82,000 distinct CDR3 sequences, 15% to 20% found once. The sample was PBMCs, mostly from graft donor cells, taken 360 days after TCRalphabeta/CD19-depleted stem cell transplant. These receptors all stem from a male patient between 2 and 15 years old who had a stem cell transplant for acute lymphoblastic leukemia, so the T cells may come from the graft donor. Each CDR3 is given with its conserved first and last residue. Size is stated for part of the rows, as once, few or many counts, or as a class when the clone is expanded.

CDR3 protein: CASCGPEKETQYF; clone size: few; V gene: TRBV12-3/TRBV12-4; J gene: TRBJ2-5
CDR3 protein: CASSLSGTGAYAVSYNEQFF; clone size: NA; V gene: TRBV7-6; J gene: TRBJ2-1
CDR3 protein: CASGLVQGRFSSSYEQYF; clone size: few; V gene: TRBV12-5; J gene: TRBJ2-7
CDR3 protein: CASSLDPNQPQHF; clone size: many; V gene: TRBV5-4; J gene: TRBJ1-5
CDR3 protein: CATSRDHGLLVNEQFF; clone size: few; V gene: TRBV15; J gene: TRBJ2-1
CDR3 protein: CASSYDRGRLETQYF; clone size: NA; V gene: TRBV12-3/TRBV12-4; J gene: TRBJ2-5
CDR3 protein: CASSEHNEQFF; clone size: NA; V gene: TRBV7-8; J gene: TRBJ2-1
CDR3 protein: CSVRQETQYF; clone size: NA; V gene: TRBV29-1; J gene: TRBJ2-5
CDR3 protein: CASSLGGRRQETQYF; clone size: NA; V gene: TRBV7-9; J gene: TRBJ2-5
CDR3 protein: CASSQDAIALNEQFF; clone size: NA; V gene: TRBV4-2; J gene: TRBJ2-1
CDR3 protein: CASSLAFWGTEAFF; clone size: NA; V gene: TRBV5-1; J gene: TRBJ1-1
CDR3 protein: CASSYPPRQGVNTEAFF; clone size: NA; V gene: TRBV6-5; J gene: TRBJ1-1
CDR3 protein: CASSQDPSSTGTQYF; clone size: NA; V gene: TRBV4-2; J gene: TRBJ2-3
CDR3 protein: CASKGGPSYNEQFF; clone size: few; V gene: TRBV3-1; J gene: TRBJ2-1
CDR3 protein: CATSLQDTQYF; clone size: NA; V gene: TRBV24-1; J gene: TRBJ2-3
CDR3 protein: CASSARRGDTQYF; clone size: few; V gene: TRBV12-3/TRBV12-4; J gene: TRBJ2-3
CDR3 protein: CASRPGTRRGNTIYF; clone size: NA; V gene: TRBV12-3/TRBV12-4; J gene: TRBJ1-3
CDR3 protein: CSARLGQNQPQHF; clone size: NA; V gene: TRBV20-1; J gene: TRBJ1-5
CDR3 protein: CASSEKGGGRNEQFF; clone size: NA; V gene: TRBV2; J gene: TRBJ2-1
CDR3 protein: CASSFWDRPTDTQYF; clone size: NA; V gene: TRBV5-5; J gene: TRBJ2-3
CDR3 protein: CASSQDSKLAGGPNEQFF; clone size: few; V gene: TRBV4-1; J gene: TRBJ2-1
CDR3 protein: CASRGAATGELFF; clone size: once; V gene: TRBV5-1; J gene: TRBJ2-2
CDR3 protein: CASSFVGGRETQYF; clone size: few; V gene: TRBV28; J gene: TRBJ2-5
CDR3 protein: CASSDGGAKNIQYF; clone size: NA; V gene: TRBV10-1; J gene: TRBJ2-4
CDR3 protein: CASSVARASTDTQYF; clone size: NA; V gene: TRBV9; J gene: TRBJ2-3
CDR3 protein: CASSAPRTGELFF; clone size: NA; V gene: TRBV18; J gene: TRBJ2-2
CDR3 protein: CSARGIQGEKLFF; clone size: few; V gene: TRBV20-1; J gene: TRBJ1-4
CDR3 protein: CASSYPGPIRREQYF; clone size: NA; V gene: TRBV5-1; J gene: TRBJ2-7
CDR3 protein: CASSPPGTPTGELFF; clone size: NA; V gene: TRBV7-9; J gene: TRBJ2-2
CDR3 protein: CASSFSQGYISYEQYF; clone size: few; V gene: TRBV5-5; J gene: TRBJ2-7
CDR3 protein: CASSRGLWNEQYF; clone size: many; V gene: TRBV7-9; J gene: TRBJ2-7
CDR3 protein: CASSFSGSTGGEQFF; clone size: many; V gene: TRBV5-1; J gene: TRBJ2-1
CDR3 protein: CATSGLDRYEQYF; clone size: NA; V gene: TRBV24-1; J gene: TRBJ2-7
CDR3 protein: CAISSRGRTDEQYF; clone size: few; V gene: TRBV6-1; J gene: TRBJ2-7
CDR3 protein: CASSLDLGGKSYGYTF; clone size: medium-sized; V gene: TRBV11-2; J gene: TRBJ1-2
CDR3 protein: CASRPRGGHYEQYF; clone size: NA; V gene: TRBV5-1; J gene: TRBJ2-7
CDR3 protein: CAISRLGNTEAFF; clone size: few; V gene: TRBV10-3; J gene: TRBJ1-1
CDR3 protein: CASSYSRGRPMNTEAFF; clone size: NA; V gene: TRBV6-5; J gene: TRBJ1-1